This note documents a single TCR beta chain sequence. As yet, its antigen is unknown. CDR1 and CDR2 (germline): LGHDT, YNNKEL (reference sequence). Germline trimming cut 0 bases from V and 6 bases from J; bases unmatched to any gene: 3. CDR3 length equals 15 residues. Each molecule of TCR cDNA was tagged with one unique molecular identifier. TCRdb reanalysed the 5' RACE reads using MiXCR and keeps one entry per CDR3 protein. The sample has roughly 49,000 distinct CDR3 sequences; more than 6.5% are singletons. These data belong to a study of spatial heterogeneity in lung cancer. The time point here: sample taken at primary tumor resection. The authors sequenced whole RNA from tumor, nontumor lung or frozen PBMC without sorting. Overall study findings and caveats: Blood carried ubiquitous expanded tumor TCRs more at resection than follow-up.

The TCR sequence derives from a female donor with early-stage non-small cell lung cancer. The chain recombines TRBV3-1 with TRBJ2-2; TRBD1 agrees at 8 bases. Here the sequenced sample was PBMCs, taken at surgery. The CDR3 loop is CASSQDSTGAGELFF. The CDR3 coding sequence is TGTGCCAGCAGCCAAGATTCGACAGGGGCCGGGGAGCTGTTTTTT.